This record concerns one T cell receptor (beta chain) sequence. Trimming left V 8 bases short and J 0 bases short, with 11 bases between. Germline CDR1 and CDR2: SEHNR and FQNEAQ (reference sequence). The CDR3 is 13 residues long. Original analysis: Scientists estimated how many nucleated cells there were by amplifying reference gene primers. The protocol was immunoSEQ multiplex PCR, while the TCRdb copy is restricted to in-frame clones and leaves out a portion. The V and J calls and the clone size are those of that table, but D and trimming were determined from the DNA. The profile shows 110,000 to 150,000 clones, around 76% of them singletons. The data stem from a study of blood T cell repertoires in COVID-19.

The sequenced material came from peripheral blood. The chain carries TRBV7-9 and TRBJ2-7; D gene unclear. The receptor comes from a man in his sixties with acute or convalescent COVID-19. CDR3: CASVPPSSYEQYF. The CDR3 bases are TGTGCCAGCGTCCCACCGAGCTCCTACGAGCAGTACTTC.